This TCR beta chain appears in the sequencing data of a study of cytotoxic CD8 clonotypes in ibrutinib-treated CLL. TCRdb keeps only in-frame clones here, not all; method: immunoSEQ multiplex PCR. Among about 160,000 clones listed, more than 80% were seen once. V lost 3 bases and J lost 7; bases outside the gene matches: 17. Germline CDR1 and CDR2: SGHDN and FVKESK. The CDR3 is 17 amino acids. This chain uses TRBV14 with TRBJ1-1; 7 bases map to TRBD1. The sequence was collected from a human donor with chronic lymphocytic leukemia. The sample consisted of PBMCs, taken after 24 months of ibrutinib treatment. CDR3 protein: CASSQAIFSGQAHEAFF. The CDR3 nucleotides read TGTGCCAGCAGCCAGGCCATCTTTTCCGGACAGGCACATGAAGCTTTCTTT.